This TCR beta chain was observed in a study of blood T cell repertoires in COVID-19. The data were produced by immunoSEQ multiplex PCR, yet TCRdb's version contains in-frame clones alone and is incomplete. The top ten clones hold under 9% of a sample with 45,000 to 55,000 clones, roughly 91% of them seen once. Germline V lookup: CDR1 SGHNT, CDR2 YYREEE (reference sequence). V was pared by 4 bases and J by 0 bases, with 16 bases of the junction left unmatched. The CDR3 has 19 residues. The gene calls are TRBV5-4 and TRBJ2-3; TRBD1 matches at 8 bases. The sequence was obtained from a middle-aged man with active COVID-19. The sequenced sample consisted of peripheral blood. The CDR3 protein is CASSPPRTGSLLSTDTQYF. CDR3 nucleotides: TGTGCCAGCAGCCCGCCGCGGACAGGGAGCCTATTAAGCACAGATACGCAGTATTTT.